A single sample is the source of the 29 T cell receptor beta chains below, sequenced in a study of control samples from healthy donors and cancer patients. Some clones are missing from TCRdb's copy, which holds only in-frame ones; the method was immunoSEQ multiplex PCR. The sample has about 100,000 clones, about 90% seen once. Sample: blood. Receptors originate from a woman aged 50 to 60 in good health.

The V gene is TRBV29-1, the J gene TRBJ1-2; perhaps TRBD1 as D (6 bases). Looked up from germline, CDR1 is SQVTM and CDR2 is ANQGSEA. The CDR3 spans 12 residues. The ends were cut back, 4 bases at V and 2 bases at J, with 8 bases in the middle. The CDR3 nucleotides are TGCAGCGTTGCAGGGGACAACTATGGCTACACCTTC. This codes for CSVAGDNYGYTF.

The genes are TRBV29-1 and TRBJ2-3; TRBD2 aligns across 8 bases. The germline CDR1 and CDR2 sequences are SQVTM and ANQGSEA. The CDR3 is 17 residues long. The V segment lost 0 bases and the J segment 4 bases; nucleotides outside the gene matches: 12. The CDR3: CSVEDSPVGGGADTQYF. For the CDR3, the DNA is TGCAGCGTTGAAGATTCCCCAGTCGGGGGGGGCGCAGATACGCAGTATTTT.

The V and J genes are TRBV30 and TRBJ1-3, with unresolved D. The CDR3 is made up of 15 amino acids. Per the germline V gene, CDR1 is GTSNPN and CDR2 is SVGIG (reference sequence). Trimming removed 4 bases from V and 2 bases from J, with 15 bases in between. In DNA, the CDR3 is TGTGCCTGGAATCTGGGCATTTACCCTGGAAACACCATATATTTT. Its protein product is CAWNLGIYPGNTIYF.

The chain carries TRBV7-3 and TRBJ2-5; TRBD2 agrees at 7 bases. V gave up 4 bases and J gave up 5 bases; unmatched junction bases: 4. CDR3 length equals 13 residues. From germline, CDR1 is SGHTA and CDR2 FQGTGA. The chain's CDR3 is CASSSLRGETQYF. CDR3 nucleotides: TGTGCCAGCAGCTCCCTGCGGGGGGAGACCCAGTACTTC.

The chain links TRBV7-9 to TRBJ2-3; TRBD1 matches 11 bases. The germline V gene encodes CDR1 SEHNR and CDR2 FQNEAQ (reference sequence). V shed 3 bases, J shed 6 bases, and the junction held 5 bases outside the gene matches. This CDR3 region has 15 residues. The CDR3 nucleotides read TGTGCCAGCAGCTTTAGGGACAGGGGGATGGATACGCAGTATTTT. It specifies CASSFRDRGMDTQYF.

This chain connects TRBV6-6 to TRBJ2-1; unclear D gene. The CDR3 has 13 residues. V lost 2 bases and J 4 bases, leaving 6 bases between the germline ends. CDR1 is MNHNY and CDR2 is SVGAGI in the germline V gene (reference sequence). The CDR3 sequence is CASSYVPYNEQFF. The CDR3 DNA follows: TGTGCCAGCAGTTACGTACCTTACAATGAGCAGTTCTTC.

The gene calls are TRBV5-6 and TRBJ2-6; D is perhaps TRBD2 (6 bases). The CDR3 loop spans 17 amino acids. CDR1 is SGHDT and CDR2 is YYEEEE in the germline V gene. Between the trimmed V and J ends, which lost 9 bases and 0 bases, there was a span of 19 bases. This CDR3 reads CATSMGGPPSGANVLTF. CDR3 DNA sequence: TGTGCCACATCGATGGGGGGTCCCCCCTCTGGGGCCAACGTCCTGACTTTC.

This chain links TRBV29-1 with TRBJ1-4; 10 bases match TRBD1. The junction had 10 bases not matched to a gene; V was cut back by 7 bases and J by 8 bases. CDR1 and CDR2 (germline): SQVTM, ANQGSEA. CDR3 length: 14 residues. The CDR3 spells CSAAPDRGREKLFF. The CDR3 coding sequence is TGCAGCGCCGCACCCGACAGGGGGCGGGAAAAACTGTTTTTT.

The gene calls are TRBV5-8 and TRBJ1-2; no firm D call. V was shortened by 0 bases and J by 8 bases, with 11 bases between the two germline ends. Germline CDR1 and CDR2: SGHTS and YDEGEE. CDR3 length equals 13 residues. DNA for the CDR3: TGTGCCAGCAGCTTGGATGAGATATGGGGCTACACCTTC. Translated, it gives CASSLDEIWGYTF.

This rearrangement joins TRBV18 to TRBJ2-7; D not certain. Between the trimmed V and J ends, which lost 4 bases and 0 bases, there was a span of 22 bases. Germline CDR1 KGHSH, CDR2 LQKENI. CDR3 size: 18 residues. In DNA form, the CDR3 reads TGTGCCAGCTCACGGGCAGTCTACCCAAAAAATAGCTCCTACGAGCAGTACGTC. It specifies CASSRAVYPKNSSYEQYV.

The CDR3 DNA is TGTGCCAGCAGCTCACCACTAGGGGGGGAGACCCAGTACTTC. This encodes CASSSPLGGETQYF. The chain recombines TRBV5-4 with TRBJ2-5; D tentatively reads TRBD1 or TRBD2 (6 bases each). The germline gives CDR1 SGHNT, CDR2 YYREEE (reference sequence). The CDR3 covers 14 residues. The ends were cut back, 3 bases at V and 5 bases at J, with 14 bases in the middle.

The rearrangement uses TRBV29-1 and TRBJ2-5; D is possibly TRBD1 (5 bases). The V end lost 4 bases, the J end lost 1 base, and 7 bases lay between the germline ends. Germline lookup yields CDR1 SQVTM and CDR2 ANQGSEA. There are 12 residues in the CDR3. The CDR3 nucleotides are TGCAGCGTTGGGGGCCCCCAAGAGACCCAGTACTTC. Amino acids: CSVGGPQETQYF.

The chain is built from TRBV14 and TRBJ2-5; possible D gene TRBD1, 5 bases. The germline V gene encodes CDR1 SGHDN and CDR2 FVKESK. CDR3 length: 14 residues. V lost 5 bases and J lost 0, with 10 bases in between. The CDR3 bases are TGTGCCAGCAGCAGAAGACAGTACCAAGAGACCCAGTACTTC. It is translated as CASSRRQYQETQYF.

A note on this clone: Distinct nucleotide sequences in the sample also encode this CDR3. V gene TRBV9 combines with J gene TRBJ2-3, with D unclear. V dropped 0 bases and J dropped 6 bases, with 8 bases sitting between them. This CDR3 spans 13 amino acids. Looked up from germline, CDR1 is SGDLS and CDR2 is YYNGEE. The CDR3 sequence: CASSVGLGDTQYF. The CDR3 DNA sequence: TGTGCCAGCAGCGTAGGATTGGGGGATACGCAGTATTTT.

The V call is TRBV14, the J call TRBJ2-3; no reliable D call. V was shortened by 0 bases and J by 5 bases, with 6 bases between the two germline ends. The CDR3 contains 13 residues. CDR1 SGHDN and CDR2 FVKESK come from the germline V gene. This CDR3 is CASSQDLLDTQYF. CDR3 bases: TGTGCCAGCAGCCAAGATTTGTTAGATACGCAGTATTTT.

Here the CDR3 DNA reads TGTGCCAGCAAAATGAGCGGGTCTAGCACAGATACGCAGTATTTT. Its protein product is CASKMSGSSTDTQYF. The rearrangement links TRBV6-5 to TRBJ2-3; tentatively, D is TRBD2 (6 bases). The CDR3 loop spans 15 amino acids. V lost 7 bases and J 0 bases, leaving 14 bases between the germline ends. Germline values: CDR1 MNHEY, CDR2 SVGAGI.

The chain couples TRBV6-1 to TRBJ2-1; no definite D call. Germline assignment: CDR1 MNHNS and CDR2 SASEGT. V was pared by 3 bases and J by 9 bases, with 12 bases between. The CDR3 contains 13 residues. CDR3 loop: CASSETLTVEQFF. The CDR3 nucleotides are TGTGCCAGCAGTGAGACCCTTACAGTTGAGCAGTTCTTC.

The chain has TRBV14 and TRBJ1-6; 7 positions match TRBD1. Germline assignment: CDR1 SGHDN and CDR2 FVKESK. There are 15 residues in the CDR3. With V trimmed by 5 bases and J by 7 bases, 8 bases remained unmatched. CDR3: CASSSWTGSNSPLHF. The CDR3 nucleotides are TGTGCCAGCAGCTCCTGGACAGGTTCGAATTCACCCCTCCACTTT.

The rearrangement uses TRBV27 and TRBJ2-7; D possibly corresponds to TRBD2 (7 bases). V lost 5 bases to trimming and J lost 3 bases, with 14 bases between them. Germline V gives CDR1 MNHEY, CDR2 SMNVEV (reference sequence). The length of the CDR3 is 14 residues. DNA of the CDR3: TGTGCCAGCAGTCGATGGGGGGGCAGCTACGAGCAGTACGTC. It encodes CASSRWGGSYEQYV.

The chain employs TRBV4-1 and TRBJ1-3; TRBD1 agrees at 9 bases. The CDR3 sequence is 18 residues long. The V gene end was trimmed by 0 bases and the J gene end by 0 bases; junction bases not matched to a gene: 6. The germline gives CDR1 MGHRA, CDR2 YSYEKL. CDR3 sequence: CASSQDLGQGFSGNTIYF. Here the CDR3 DNA reads TGCGCCAGCAGCCAAGATCTGGGACAGGGCTTCTCTGGAAACACCATATATTTT.

The chain combines TRBV4-3 with TRBJ2-5, with a tentative D call TRBD2 (5 bases). Deletions cut 2 bases from V and 4 bases from J, with 23 bases between. CDR1 LGHNA and CDR2 YSLEER come from the germline V gene. CDR3 size: 18 residues. CDR3 region: CASSQNRGRLGDPETQYF. DNA for the CDR3: TGCGCCAGCAGCCAAAATCGGGGAAGGTTAGGTGATCCAGAGACCCAGTACTTC.

The J gene is TRBJ2-3, the V gene TRBV5-1, with TRBD2 as a possible D gene (5 bases). The V and J ends lost 4 bases and 2 bases respectively, with 14 bases between them. There are 15 residues in the CDR3. CDR1 SGHRS and CDR2 YFSETQ come from the germline V gene. CDR3 region: CASSPALDYTDTQYF. DNA of the CDR3: TGCGCCAGCAGCCCGGCCCTCGACTACACAGATACGCAGTATTTT.

The chain joins TRBV6-5 to TRBJ1-1, with D hard to call. Per the germline V gene, CDR1 is MNHEY and CDR2 is SVGAGI. V dropped 2 bases and J dropped 7 bases, with 14 bases sitting between them. The CDR3 has 14 amino acids. The CDR3 nucleotides are TGTGCCAGCAGTTACGAGGTTCGAAGCCATGAAGCTTTCTTT. Translation gives CASSYEVRSHEAFF.

This clone was picked up one time. The chain recombines TRBV19 with TRBJ1-3; TRBD1 aligns across 7 bases. This CDR3 has 15 residues. V lost 7 bases, J lost 0 bases, and 6 bases stayed unmatched. Germline V gene data show CDR1 as LNHDA and CDR2 as SQIVND (reference sequence). DNA for the CDR3: TGTGCCAGTAAGTTCGCAGGGGGCTCTGGAAACACCATATATTTT. This codes for CASKFAGGSGNTIYF.

This chain links TRBV7-8 with TRBJ2-7; 7 bases are a match to TRBD2. With V trimmed by 3 bases and J by 7 bases, 9 bases remained unmatched. This CDR3 is 14 amino acids long. Germline V gives CDR1 SGHVS, CDR2 FQNEAQ. CDR3 bases: TGTGCCAGCAGCTTTGGGAGGGACGGTTGGGAGCAGTACGTC. Protein sequence: CASSFGRDGWEQYV.

The genes are TRBV10-3 and TRBJ2-2; 8 positions match TRBD2. CDR3 length: 16 residues. V trimming: 3 bases; J trimming: 8 bases; junction bases outside the gene matches: 11. The V gene's germline CDR1 is ENHRY and CDR2 SYGVKD. Here the CDR3 DNA reads TGTGCCATCAGTGAAGGGCCAGCGGGGGAGGTAGGGGAGCTGTTTTTT. Translation: CAISEGPAGEVGELFF.

The V call is TRBV6-5, the J call TRBJ1-1; perhaps TRBD1 as D (5 bases). Trimming removed 6 bases at V and 0 bases at J, with 8 bases between. The CDR3 spans 13 residues. Per the germline V gene, CDR1 is MNHEY and CDR2 is SVGAGI. The CDR3 loop reads CASRDTLNTEAFF. CDR3 nucleotides: TGTGCCAGCAGGGACACATTGAACACTGAAGCTTTCTTT.

The CDR3 spells CASGFWTGNTEAFF. The CDR3 DNA sequence: TGTGCTAGTGGTTTCTGGACGGGGAACACTGAAGCTTTCTTT. V is TRBV12-5 and J is TRBJ1-1; D call uncertain. Germline CDR1 LGHNT, CDR2 FRNRAP. The CDR3 length is 14 residues. The V gene lost 3 bases and the J gene lost 1 base, with 9 bases spanning the gap.

This clone was recorded once. This chain connects TRBV4-1 to TRBJ2-5; D call uncertain. From germline, CDR1 is MGHRA and CDR2 YSYEKL. The V and J ends lost 3 bases and 5 bases respectively, with 7 bases between them. This CDR3 is built from 12 residues. The CDR3 region has the DNA TGCGCCAGCAGCCAGACCTTTGAGACCCAGTACTTC. Translated: CASSQTFETQYF.